Shown below are 25 T cell receptor beta chains from a single sample sequenced in a study of cytomegalovirus exposure and HLA in healthy donors. With 60 Vbeta and 13 Jbeta primers, the PCR was carried out. Method: immunoSEQ multiplex PCR; TCRdb's copy keeps in-frame clones and lacks some. The sample lists about 190,000 clones, around four fifths occurring once. The sample taken for sequencing was PBMCs. These receptors all stem from a woman under 30 in good health and CMV-seronegative.

The J gene is TRBJ2-2, the V gene TRBV7-9; 7 positions agree with TRBD1. The germline gives CDR1 SEHNR, CDR2 FQNEAQ (reference sequence). V dropped 5 bases and J dropped 4; count of bases not matched to a gene: 13. The CDR3 contains 17 residues. In DNA, the CDR3 is TGTGCCAGCAGCCCTAGGGGGCGAGGGTCGGGCACCGGGGAGCTGTTTTTT. This codes for CASSPRGRGSGTGELFF.

The genes are TRBV5-4 and TRBJ2-5; D is perhaps TRBD2 (5 bases). With the DNA end fitting TRBJ2-7 better, the J assignment may be wrong. The CDR3 consists of 12 residues. In germline, CDR1 is SGHNT, CDR2 YYREEE (reference sequence). CDR3 protein: CASSFLTSEQYF. CDR3 DNA sequence: TGTGCCAGCAGCTTTCTTACTAGCGAGCAGTACTTC.

The DNA of the CDR3 is TGTGCCAGCAGTCAGGTATCCACGGATGAGCAGTTCTTC. This translates into CASSQVSTDEQFF. This chain joins TRBV27 and TRBJ2-1, with D unclear. This CDR3 has 13 residues. Trimming took 5 bases from V and 8 from J, leaving 13 bases between them. Germline loops: CDR1 MNHEY, CDR2 SMNVEV (reference sequence).

The genes are TRBV7-9 and TRBJ1-4, with 10 bases matching TRBD1. The CDR3 is 15 residues long. Trimming cost V 5 bases and J 7 bases; bases outside gene matches: 7. Germline V gene data show CDR1 as SEHNR and CDR2 as FQNEAQ (reference sequence). In nucleotides, the CDR3 is TGTGCCAGCAGCGAAAAGGGACAGGGGACTGAAAAACTGTTTTTT. Its protein is CASSEKGQGTEKLFF.

V gene TRBV10-2 combines with J gene TRBJ2-5; 13 bases line up with TRBD2. Germline V gene data show CDR1 as WSHSY and CDR2 as SAAADI. This CDR3 spans 19 amino acids. The trim removed 3 bases at V and 0 bases at J, leaving 10 bases unmatched. The chain's CDR3 is CASSDGSGTSGVYQETQYF. DNA for the CDR3: TGCGCCAGCAGTGACGGCTCCGGGACTAGCGGGGTGTACCAAGAGACCCAGTACTTC.

The V call is TRBV4-1, the J call TRBJ2-5; 16 bases map to TRBD2. This CDR3 spans 17 amino acids. After removal of 8 bases from V and 6 bases from J, the junction contained 12 bases not matched to a gene. The germline V gene has CDR1 MGHRA and CDR2 YSYEKL. CDR3 DNA: TGCGCCAGCCTACCGCCCGGGACTAGCGGGAGGGGAAAGACCCAGTACTTC. It encodes CASLPPGTSGRGKTQYF.

The sample holds one count of this clone. The chain recombines TRBV6-1 with TRBJ2-1; 7 nucleotides agree with TRBD2. The V gene end was trimmed by 0 bases and the J gene end by 7 bases; junction bases not matched to a gene: 9. There are 16 residues in the CDR3. In germline, CDR1 is MNHNS, CDR2 SASEGT. CDR3 bases: TGTGCCAGCAGTGAAGCTAGCGGGTCCCCTCCGAATGAGCAGTTCTTC. Its translation: CASSEASGSPPNEQFF.

The chain links TRBV28 to TRBJ2-5; 10 bases line up with TRBD2. This CDR3 has 14 amino acids. V lost 4 bases and J lost 5; bases outside the gene matches: 4. Germline V gene lookup returns CDR1 MDHEN and CDR2 SYDVKM. The CDR3 bases are TGTGCCAGCAGTTGGCTAGCGGGAGTTGAGACCCAGTACTTC. Translation: CASSWLAGVETQYF.

The chain is built from TRBV25-1 and TRBJ2-2; 9 bases map to TRBD2. Trimming took 2 bases from V and 6 from J; bases not matched to a gene: 4. Germline CDR1 is MGHDK and CDR2 is SYGVNS. There are 15 residues in the CDR3. Written as DNA, the CDR3 is TGTGCCAGCAGTGAACTTAGCGGGAGAGCCGGGGAGCTGTTTTTT. Its protein is CASSELSGRAGELFF.

This clone is a singleton in its sample. J is TRBJ2-3 and V is TRBV27, with D possibly TRBD2 on 6 matching bases. Germline V gene sequence: CDR1 MNHEY, CDR2 SMNVEV (reference sequence). The CDR3 runs 16 residues. With 2 bases removed from V and 4 bases from J, the gap between germline ends came to 16 bases. CDR3 residues: CASSLVPGSLSDTQYF. In DNA, the CDR3 is TGTGCCAGCAGTTTAGTTCCCGGGAGTTTGTCAGATACGCAGTATTTT.

The chain employs TRBV2 and TRBJ1-5, with 11 bases matching TRBD1. The V gene end was trimmed by 4 bases and the J gene end by 6 bases; junction bases not matched to a gene: 2. The CDR3 contains 14 residues. Germline V gene lookup returns CDR1 SNHLY and CDR2 FYNNEI. CDR3 in DNA: TGTGCCAGCAGTGGGACAGGGGGCTTTCAGCCCCAGCATTTT. Amino acids: CASSGTGGFQPQHF.

CDR3 bases: TGTGCCAGCAGTACACAGGGGAACAATCAGCCCCAGCATTTT. It codes for CASSTQGNNQPQHF. The chain couples TRBV2 to TRBJ1-5; TRBD1 agrees at 7 bases. The CDR3 totals 14 residues. From germline, CDR1 is SNHLY and CDR2 FYNNEI. V dropped 5 bases and J dropped 3; count of bases not matched to a gene: 4.

The chain carries TRBV6-5 and TRBJ1-2, with a possible D match to TRBD1 (5 bases). The V end was cut by 2 bases, the J end by 8 bases, with 9 bases between. There are 12 residues in the CDR3. Per the germline V gene, CDR1 is MNHEY and CDR2 is SVGAGI. CDR3 bases: TGTGCCAGCAGTTACGTTCAGGGCGGCTACACCTTC. Its translation is CASSYVQGGYTF.

The V and J genes are TRBV25-1 and TRBJ1-3; TRBD1 might be the D (5 bases). This CDR3 has 16 residues. Trimming pared 4 bases from V and 2 bases from J, leaving 15 bases between. Germline V gene lookup returns CDR1 MGHDK and CDR2 SYGVNS. The CDR3 DNA follows: TGTGCCAGCAGTGCCGGTCCAGGGTACCCTGGAAACACCATATATTTT. Translation: CASSAGPGYPGNTIYF.

The rearrangement uses TRBV30 and TRBJ2-5; the match to TRBD2 covers 7 bases. CDR1 and CDR2 from the germline V gene are GTSNPN and SVGIG (reference sequence). J was trimmed by 4 bases and V by 0 bases; bases with no gene match: 5. The CDR3 has 14 residues. This chain's CDR3 is CAWSVLGLIETQYF. CDR3 nucleotides: TGTGCCTGGAGTGTACTGGGACTAATAGAGACCCAGTACTTC. Full variable domain (outside the CDR3, taken from reference TRBV30 and TRBJ2-5): SQTIHQWPATLVQPVGSPLSLECTVEGTSNPNLYWYRQAAGRGLQLLFYSVGIGQISSEVPQNLSASRPQDRQFILSSKKLLLSDSGFYLCAWSVLGLIETQYFGPGTRLLVL.

The chain employs TRBV5-1 and TRBJ2-5; maybe TRBD1 (6 bases). The tail of the sequence fits TRBJ2-7 better, so the J call may be wrong. Germline assignment: CDR1 SGHRS and CDR2 YFSETQ. The CDR3 extends over 13 amino acids. This chain's CDR3 is CASSLGTGIEQYF. In DNA form, the CDR3 reads TGCGCCAGCAGCTTGGGAACAGGGATCGAGCAGTACTTC.

The gene calls are TRBV7-8 and TRBJ2-3; the match to TRBD2 covers 13 bases. The J segment lost 3 bases and the V segment lost 2 bases, leaving 8 bases of the junction unmatched. Germline values: CDR1 SGHVS, CDR2 FQNEAQ. CDR3 size: 18 residues. The CDR3 spells CASSLSVGLAGETDTQYF. As DNA, the CDR3 is TGTGCCAGCAGCTTATCGGTAGGACTAGCGGGAGAGACAGATACGCAGTATTTT. Combining the CDR3 with reference TRBV7-8 and TRBJ2-3 gives the whole variable domain GAGVSQSPRYKVAKRGQDVALRCDPISGHVSLFWYQQALGQGPEFLTYFQNEAQLDKSGLPSDRFFAERPEGSVSTLKIQRTQQEDSAVYLCASSLSVGLAGETDTQYFGPGTRLTVL.

The chain uses TRBV5-1 and TRBJ1-2; unclear D gene. Trimming took off 0 bases at V and 4 bases at J, with 4 bases between the two ends. Per the germline V gene, CDR1 is SGHRS and CDR2 is YFSETQ. The CDR3 has 12 residues. The CDR3 here is CASSLGSYGYTF. The CDR3 nucleotides are TGCGCCAGCAGCTTGGGTAGCTATGGCTACACCTTC.

The chain combines TRBV6-5 with TRBJ1-1; D unresolved. Trimming took 0 bases from V and 1 from J, leaving 9 bases between them. The length of the CDR3 is 15 residues. In germline, CDR1 is MNHEY, CDR2 SVGAGI. The DNA for the CDR3 is TGTGCCAGCAGTTACTCTAACAGAGCGAACACTGAAGCTTTCTTT. Protein: CASSYSNRANTEAFF.

V gene TRBV28 combines with J gene TRBJ2-3; 12 nucleotides agree with TRBD1. From germline, CDR1 is MDHEN and CDR2 SYDVKM. This CDR3 is built from 20 residues. V was clipped by 6 bases and J by 0 bases; unmatched bases: 16. The CDR3 reads CASRPSLGTGGSSSTDTQYF. The CDR3 DNA reads TGTGCCAGCAGACCCTCACTTGGGACAGGGGGCTCTTCAAGCACAGATACGCAGTATTTT. Full variable domain (remainder filled in from reference TRBV28 and TRBJ2-3): DVKVTQSSRYLVKRTGEKVFLECVQDMDHENMFWYRQDPGLGLRLIYFSYDVKMKEKGDIPEGYSVSREKKERFSLILESASTNQTSMYLCASRPSLGTGGSSSTDTQYFGPGTRLTVL.

The chain employs TRBV7-9 and TRBJ1-4, with a possible D match to TRBD1 (6 bases). Germline V CDR1 and CDR2: SEHNR, FQNEAQ (reference sequence). This CDR3 is 14 amino acids long. Trimming shortened V by 5 bases and J by 5 bases, and 12 bases separated the two germline ends. CDR3 protein: CASSLPDRNEKLFF. The DNA of the CDR3 is TGTGCCAGCAGCCTCCCGGACAGAAATGAAAAACTGTTTTTT.

Details on this clone: This same CDR3 is encoded by further DNA sequences in the sample. The CDR3 region has the DNA TGTGCCAGCTCACTAGCCGGGATAACAGATACGCAGTATTTT. This encodes CASSLAGITDTQYF. The gene calls are TRBV18 and TRBJ2-3; D may be TRBD2 (5 bases). Germline CDR1 and CDR2: KGHSH and LQKENI. The V end was cut by 4 bases, the J end by 3 bases, with 11 bases between. There are 14 residues in the CDR3.

The chain carries TRBV28 and TRBJ2-7; 12 nucleotides match TRBD2. The trim removed 5 bases at V and 5 bases at J, leaving 4 bases unmatched. The germline V gene encodes CDR1 MDHEN and CDR2 SYDVKM. CDR3 length: 14 amino acids. CDR3 loop: CASSRGLAGNEQYF. The CDR3 DNA follows: TGTGCCAGCAGTAGGGGACTAGCGGGCAACGAGCAGTACTTC. Together with reference TRBV28 and TRBJ2-7, the CDR3 gives the full variable domain: DVKVTQSSRYLVKRTGEKVFLECVQDMDHENMFWYRQDPGLGLRLIYFSYDVKMKEKGDIPEGYSVSREKKERFSLILESASTNQTSMYLCASSRGLAGNEQYFGPGTRLTVT.

This clone has a handful of counts. CDR3 in DNA: TGCGCCAGCAGCTTGGGTGGACAGGGGGCTGAAGCTTTCTTT. Translating it yields CASSLGGQGAEAFF. This sequence joins TRBV5-1 and TRBJ1-1; 10 bases are shared with TRBD1. V gave up 0 bases and J gave up 6 bases; unmatched junction bases: 2. CDR1 and CDR2 from the germline V gene are SGHRS and YFSETQ. The CDR3 consists of 14 residues.

The chain recombines TRBV5-1 with TRBJ2-3; weak D call: TRBD2 (6 bases). Deletions cut 0 bases from V and 4 bases from J, with 21 bases between. The germline CDR1 and CDR2 sequences are SGHRS and YFSETQ. CDR3 size: 18 residues. The CDR3 sequence is CASSLGRGGELLADTQYF. CDR3 bases: TGCGCCAGCAGCTTGGGGCGAGGAGGGGAACTATTAGCAGATACGCAGTATTTT. The full variable domain, rest sourced from reference TRBV5-1 and TRBJ2-3, is KAGVTQTPRYLIKTRGQQVTLSCSPISGHRSVSWYQQTPGQGLQFLFEYFSETQRNKGNFPGRFSGRQFSNSRSEMNVSTLELGDSALYLCASSLGRGGELLADTQYFGPGTRLTVL.